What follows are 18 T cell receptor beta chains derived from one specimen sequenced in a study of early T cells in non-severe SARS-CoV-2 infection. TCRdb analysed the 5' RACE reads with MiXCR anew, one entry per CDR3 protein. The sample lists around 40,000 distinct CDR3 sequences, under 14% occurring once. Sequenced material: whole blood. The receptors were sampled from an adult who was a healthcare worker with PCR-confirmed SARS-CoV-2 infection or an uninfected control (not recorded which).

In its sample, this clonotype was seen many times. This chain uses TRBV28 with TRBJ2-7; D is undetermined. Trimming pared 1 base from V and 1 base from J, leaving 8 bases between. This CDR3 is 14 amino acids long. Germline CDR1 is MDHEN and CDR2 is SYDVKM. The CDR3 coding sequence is TGTGCCAGCAGTTTATCGGGTGGTTCCTACGAGCAGTACTTC. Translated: CASSLSGGSYEQYF.

The chain's CDR3 is CASSPSRGPKGNEQFF. As DNA, the CDR3 is TGTGCCAGCAGCCCAAGTAGAGGCCCTAAGGGAAATGAGCAGTTCTTC. This chain uses TRBV27 with TRBJ2-1; D call uncertain. The CDR3 sequence is 16 residues long. Germline V gene data show CDR1 as MNHEY and CDR2 as SMNVEV (reference sequence). The V end was cut by 6 bases, the J end by 7 bases, with 22 bases between.

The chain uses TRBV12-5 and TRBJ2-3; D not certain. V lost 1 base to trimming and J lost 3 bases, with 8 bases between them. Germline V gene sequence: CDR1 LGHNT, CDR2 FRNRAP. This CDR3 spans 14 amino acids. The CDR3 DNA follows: TGTGCTAGTGGTTTGGCCCACGTTACAGATACGCAGTATTTT. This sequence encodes CASGLAHVTDTQYF.

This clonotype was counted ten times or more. For the CDR3, the DNA is TGCAGCGTTCTGGACGAAGGTAGCACAGATACGCAGTATTTT. It codes for CSVLDEGSTDTQYF. This chain links TRBV29-1 with TRBJ2-3; no clear D gene. CDR3 length: 14 amino acids. With 5 bases removed from V and 0 bases from J, the gap between germline ends came to 12 bases. Germline V gene data show CDR1 as SQVTM and CDR2 as ANQGSEA.

In DNA form, the CDR3 reads TGTGCCAGCAGTTCGGACAAAGCAAGGAAAGAGACCCAGTACTTC. Translating it yields CASSSDKARKETQYF. V gene TRBV28 combines with J gene TRBJ2-5; weak D call: TRBD1 (5 bases). Trimming took off 4 bases at V and 3 bases at J, with 15 bases between the two ends. Looked up from germline, CDR1 is MDHEN and CDR2 is SYDVKM. CDR3 size: 15 residues.

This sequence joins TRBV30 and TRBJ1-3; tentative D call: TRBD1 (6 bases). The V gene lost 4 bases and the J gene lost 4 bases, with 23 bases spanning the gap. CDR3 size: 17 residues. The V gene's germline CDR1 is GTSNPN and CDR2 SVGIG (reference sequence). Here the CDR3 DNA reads TGTGCCTGGACCCGTTCAACCGGGGGGGCTGGCGGAAACACCATATATTTT. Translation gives CAWTRSTGGAGGNTIYF.

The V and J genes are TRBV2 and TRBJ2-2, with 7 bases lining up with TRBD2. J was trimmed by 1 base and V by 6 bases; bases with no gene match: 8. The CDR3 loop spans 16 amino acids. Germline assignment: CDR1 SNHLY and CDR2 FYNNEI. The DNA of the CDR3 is TGTGCCAGCAGATCTTATACTAGCGTGAACACCGGGGAGCTGTTTTTT. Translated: CASRSYTSVNTGELFF.

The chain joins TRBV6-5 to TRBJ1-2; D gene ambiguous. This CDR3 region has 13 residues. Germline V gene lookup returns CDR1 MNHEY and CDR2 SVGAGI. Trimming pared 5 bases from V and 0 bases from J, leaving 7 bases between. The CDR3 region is CASSPHTNYGYTF. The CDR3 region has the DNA TGTGCCAGCAGTCCCCATACTAACTATGGCTACACCTTC.

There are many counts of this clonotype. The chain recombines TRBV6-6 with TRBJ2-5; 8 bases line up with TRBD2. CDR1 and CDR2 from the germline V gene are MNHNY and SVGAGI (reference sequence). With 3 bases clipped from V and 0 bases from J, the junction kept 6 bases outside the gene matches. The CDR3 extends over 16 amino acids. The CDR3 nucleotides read TGTGCCAGCAGTTATGCTAGCGGGTCGTACCAAGAGACCCAGTACTTC. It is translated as CASSYASGSYQETQYF.

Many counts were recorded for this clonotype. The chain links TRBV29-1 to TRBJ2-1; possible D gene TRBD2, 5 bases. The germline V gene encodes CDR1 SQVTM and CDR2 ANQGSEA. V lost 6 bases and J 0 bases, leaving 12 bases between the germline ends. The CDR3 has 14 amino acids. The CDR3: CSVDKSGSYNEQFF. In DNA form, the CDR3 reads TGCAGCGTGGATAAAAGCGGCTCCTACAATGAGCAGTTCTTC.

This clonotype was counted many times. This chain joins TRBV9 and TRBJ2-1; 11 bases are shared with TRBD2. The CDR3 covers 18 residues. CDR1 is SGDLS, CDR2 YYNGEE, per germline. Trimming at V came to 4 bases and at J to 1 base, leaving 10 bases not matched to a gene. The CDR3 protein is CASSSRGTSGWSYNEQFF. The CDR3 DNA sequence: TGTGCCAGCAGCTCACGGGGGACTAGCGGATGGTCCTACAATGAGCAGTTCTTC. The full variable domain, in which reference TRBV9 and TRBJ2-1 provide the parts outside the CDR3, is DSGVTQTPKHLITATGQRVTLRCSPRSGDLSVYWYQQSLDQGLQFLIQYYNGEERAKGNILERFSAQQFPDLHSELNLSSLELGDSALYFCASSSRGTSGWSYNEQFFGPGTRLTVL.

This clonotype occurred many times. The CDR3 nucleotides are TGCGCCAGCAGCCAAGATCTGCGCGGAGCCAAAAACATTCAGTACTTC. It is translated as CASSQDLRGAKNIQYF. The J gene is TRBJ2-4, the V gene TRBV4-1; D is uncertain. CDR1 MGHRA and CDR2 YSYEKL come from the germline V gene. This CDR3 comprises 16 residues. V gave up 0 bases and J gave up 0 bases, with 9 bases separating them.

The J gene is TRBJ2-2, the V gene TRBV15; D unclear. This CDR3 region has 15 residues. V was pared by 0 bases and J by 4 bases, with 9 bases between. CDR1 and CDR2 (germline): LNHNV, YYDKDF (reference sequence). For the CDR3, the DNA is TGTGCCACCAGCAGAGAACCGATTTCCACCGGGGAGCTGTTTTTT. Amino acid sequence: CATSREPISTGELFF.

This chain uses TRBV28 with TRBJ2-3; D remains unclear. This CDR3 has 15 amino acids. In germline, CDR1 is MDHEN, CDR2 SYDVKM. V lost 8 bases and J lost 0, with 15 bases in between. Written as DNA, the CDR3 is TGTGCCAGCGCCCCGCCCTACCGTAGCACAGATACGCAGTATTTT. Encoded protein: CASAPPYRSTDTQYF.

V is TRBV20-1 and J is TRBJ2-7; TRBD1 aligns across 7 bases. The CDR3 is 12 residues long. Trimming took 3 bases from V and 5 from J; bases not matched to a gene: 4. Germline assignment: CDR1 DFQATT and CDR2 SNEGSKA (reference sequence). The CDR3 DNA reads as TGCAGTGCTAGCCAGACAGGGAACGAGCAGTACTTC. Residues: CSASQTGNEQYF.

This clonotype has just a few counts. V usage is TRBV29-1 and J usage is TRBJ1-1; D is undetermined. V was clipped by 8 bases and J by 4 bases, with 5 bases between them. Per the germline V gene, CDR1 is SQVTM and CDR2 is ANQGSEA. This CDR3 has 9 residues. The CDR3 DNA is TGCAGCTTCCGCACTGAAGCTTTCTTT. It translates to CSFRTEAFF.

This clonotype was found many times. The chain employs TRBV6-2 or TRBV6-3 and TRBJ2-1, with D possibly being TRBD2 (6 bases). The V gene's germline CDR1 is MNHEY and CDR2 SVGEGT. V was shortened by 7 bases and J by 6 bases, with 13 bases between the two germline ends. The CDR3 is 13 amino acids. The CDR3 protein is CASTHGRGNEQFF. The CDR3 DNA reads TGTGCCAGCACCCACGGGAGAGGCAATGAGCAGTTCTTC.

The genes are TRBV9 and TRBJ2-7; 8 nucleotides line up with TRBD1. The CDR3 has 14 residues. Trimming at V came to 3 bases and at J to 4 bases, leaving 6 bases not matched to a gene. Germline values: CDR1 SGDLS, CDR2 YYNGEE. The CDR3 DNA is TGTGCCAGCAGCGCTGCTACAGGGGGGTACGAGCAGTACTTC. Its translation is CASSAATGGYEQYF.